The 20 T cell receptor beta chains below all came from one sample that was sequenced in a study of T cell changes during pregnancy in multiple sclerosis (dated by TCRdb to between 2018 and 2021). The library was prepared using the immunoSEQ multiplex PCR assay. Imported from immuneACCESS, the table was reduced by TCRdb to in-frame sequences with V and J called. These copies leave out some clones; in studies compared against another copy, an unresolved V gene accounts for under half, and the cause of the remainder is not known. Present in this sample are over 35,000 clones, around nine tenths of which were seen just once. The ten largest clones capture over 6.5% of the sample. The source material was CD8+ T cells from peripheral blood mononuclear cells, sampled before pregnancy. The receptor source for this set is a female donor with multiple sclerosis, enrolled in a pregnancy study.

V is TRBV4-1 and J is TRBJ2-1; 12 bases fit TRBD2. Germline CDR1 MGHRA, CDR2 YSYEKL. CDR3 size: 16 residues. V lost 3 bases, J lost 7 bases, and 7 bases stayed unmatched. CDR3 nucleotide sequence: TGCGCCAGCAGCCAGCGACTAGCGGGAGCCGGGAATGAGCAGTTCTTC. Translation gives CASSQRLAGAGNEQFF.

The rearrangement uses TRBV5-8 and TRBJ1-5, with D perhaps matching TRBD1 (6 bases). Germline assignment: CDR1 SGHTS and CDR2 YDEGEE. Trimming stripped 2 bases from V and 5 bases from J, with 26 bases between. The CDR3 has 19 amino acids. This CDR3 reads CASSLIQGYALGVDQPQHF. CDR3 coding DNA: TGTGCCAGCAGCTTAATACAGGGATACGCCTTGGGGGTCGATCAGCCCCAGCATTTT.

The chain employs TRBV5-4 and TRBJ2-1; 12 bases agree with TRBD2. The germline V gene encodes CDR1 SGHNT and CDR2 YYREEE (reference sequence). CDR3 length equals 13 residues. Trimming at V came to 4 bases and at J to 11 bases, leaving 4 bases not matched to a gene. The CDR3 here is CASSDGTSGQQFF. In DNA, the CDR3 is TGTGCCAGCAGCGACGGGACTAGCGGGCAGCAGTTCTTC.

The chain joins TRBV30 to TRBJ2-7, with a weak D call TRBD2 (6 bases). This CDR3 contains 14 residues. V was shortened by 2 bases and J by 3 bases, with 14 bases between the two germline ends. Germline V gene sequence: CDR1 GTSNPN, CDR2 SVGIG (reference sequence). The CDR3 region has the DNA TGTGCCTGGAGTTCCAATGCGGGAAGCTACGAGCAGTACTTC. This sequence encodes CAWSSNAGSYEQYF.

This clone was recorded only once. At one end the junction does not follow the germline gene, possibly because of a read error. This chain connects TRBV28 to TRBJ2-1, with a weak D call TRBD1 (6 bases). Germline V gives CDR1 MDHEN, CDR2 SYDVKM. The CDR3 has 14 residues. The CDR3 protein is CTSTSRGSYNEQFF. The CDR3 coding sequence is TGTACCAGCACCAGCAGGGGCTCCTACAATGAGCAGTTCTTC. Based on the CDR3 plus reference TRBV28 and TRBJ2-1, the full variable domain is DVKVTQSSRYLVKRTGEKVFLECVQDMDHENMFWYRQDPGLGLRLIYFSYDVKMKEKGDIPEGYSVSREKKERFSLILESASTNQTSMYLCTSTSRGSYNEQFFGPGTRLTVL.

The CDR3 sequence: CASSLAGQGHEQYF. CDR3 coding DNA: TGCGCCAGCAGCTTGGCCGGACAGGGCCACGAGCAGTACTTC. The rearrangement joins TRBV5-1 to TRBJ2-7; 8 positions match TRBD1. CDR3 size: 14 residues. Trimming took 0 bases from V and 5 from J; bases not matched to a gene: 4. From germline, CDR1 is SGHRS and CDR2 YFSETQ.

The CDR3 bases are TGTGCCAGCAGTTTACGGACTAGCACAGATACGCAGTATTTT. Encoded protein: CASSLRTSTDTQYF. The chain couples TRBV28 to TRBJ2-3; possible D gene TRBD2, 5 bases. Germline V CDR1 and CDR2: MDHEN, SYDVKM. V was shortened by 2 bases and J by 0 bases, with 6 bases between the two germline ends. The CDR3 is 14 residues long.

This rearrangement joins TRBV5-8 to TRBJ2-1; 11 bases match TRBD2. Germline CDR1 and CDR2: SGHTS and YDEGEE. The CDR3 runs to 15 residues. V was pared by 2 bases and J by 8 bases, with 6 bases of the junction left unmatched. The CDR3, as DNA: TGTGCCAGCAGCTTTAGCGGGAGGGCCTTCGATGAGCAGTTCTTC. The encoded protein is CASSFSGRAFDEQFF. Variable domain in full (rest from reference TRBV5-8 and TRBJ2-1): EAGVTQSPTHLIKTRGQQATLRCSPISGHTSVYWYQQALGLGLQFLLWYDEGEERNRGNFPPRFSGRQFPNYSSELNVNALELEDSALYLCASSFSGRAFDEQFFGPGTRLTVL.

The chain carries TRBV5-1 and TRBJ1-5; 7 bases line up with TRBD1. The germline V gene has CDR1 SGHRS and CDR2 YFSETQ. J was trimmed by 0 bases and V by 4 bases; bases with no gene match: 4. The CDR3 runs 15 residues. The CDR3 nucleotides are TGCGCCAGCAGCATGGGACAGCATAGCAATCAGCCCCAGCATTTT. Residues: CASSMGQHSNQPQHF.

V is TRBV13 and J is TRBJ2-7, with 10 nucleotides matching TRBD2. The CDR3 is made up of 16 amino acids. Germline trimming cut 5 bases from V and 1 base from J; bases unmatched to any gene: 8. Germline values: CDR1 PRHDT, CDR2 FYEKMQ (reference sequence). In DNA, the CDR3 is TGTGCCAGCAGCCCTCGGGCTAGCGGGAGTTCCTACGAGCAGTACTTC. As protein: CASSPRASGSSYEQYF. Looking up the rest from reference TRBV13 and TRBJ2-7 gives the full variable domain: AAGVIQSPRHLIKEKRETATLKCYPIPRHDTVYWYQQGPGQDPQFLISFYEKMQSDKGSIPDRFSAQQFSDYHSELNMSSLELGDSALYFCASSPRASGSSYEQYFGPGTRLTVT.

This chain uses TRBV28 with TRBJ2-2, with 12 bases that match TRBD2. CDR3 length: 16 amino acids. Per the germline V gene, CDR1 is MDHEN and CDR2 is SYDVKM. V gave up 5 bases and J gave up 8 bases; unmatched junction bases: 9. DNA of the CDR3: TGTGCCAGCAGTGCACCCGGGACTAGCGGGTTGGGGGAGCTGTTTTTT. It yields the protein CASSAPGTSGLGELFF.

The sample holds one count of this clone. The chain couples TRBV25-1 to TRBJ2-7; 8 bases match TRBD2. The germline gives CDR1 MGHDK, CDR2 SYGVNS. With 4 bases clipped from V and 7 bases from J, the junction kept 6 bases outside the gene matches. CDR3 length: 13 amino acids. The CDR3 DNA reads as TGTGCCAGCAGTGTCACTAGCGGTGGTGAGCAGTACTTC. It specifies CASSVTSGGEQYF.

The chain recombines TRBV5-1 with TRBJ2-5; D ambiguous. Between the trimmed V and J ends, which lost 0 bases and 5 bases, there was a span of 8 bases. The CDR3 is 13 amino acids. Germline V gene lookup returns CDR1 SGHRS and CDR2 YFSETQ. CDR3 region: CASSLGLMETQYF. The DNA of the CDR3 is TGCGCCAGCAGCTTGGGGCTTATGGAGACCCAGTACTTC.

This chain connects TRBV19 to TRBJ2-7, with TRBD2 as a possible D gene (5 bases). Germline V lookup: CDR1 LNHDA, CDR2 SQIVND (reference sequence). V lost 2 bases and J lost 0, with 8 bases in between. This CDR3 contains 14 residues. Here the CDR3 DNA reads TGTGCCAGTAGTATAAGCGGAAACTCCTACGAGCAGTACTTC. Its protein is CASSISGNSYEQYF.

J is TRBJ2-2 and V is TRBV19; D may be TRBD1 (6 bases). V lost 8 bases to trimming and J lost 1 base, with 14 bases between them. Per germline, CDR1 LNHDA and CDR2 SQIVND (reference sequence). CDR3 length equals 15 residues. This chain's CDR3 is CASFPTGRNTGELFF. The DNA of the CDR3 is TGTGCCAGTTTTCCGACAGGCCGGAACACCGGGGAGCTGTTTTTT.

This chain links TRBV7-9 with TRBJ1-5; D not resolved. V was cut by 5 bases and J by 0 bases, with 2 bases left in between. The CDR3 consists of 12 residues. The germline CDR1 and CDR2 sequences are SEHNR and FQNEAQ (reference sequence). The CDR3 coding sequence is TGTGCCAGCAGCCGTAGCAATCAGCCCCAGCATTTT. As protein: CASSRSNQPQHF.

This chain connects TRBV7-9 to TRBJ2-5; 9 bases match TRBD1. Germline lookup yields CDR1 SEHNR and CDR2 FQNEAQ (reference sequence). With 7 bases clipped from V and 6 bases from J, the junction kept 6 bases outside the gene matches. The CDR3 length is 13 residues. The CDR3 region has the DNA TGTGCCAGCACCGAGACAGGGGGAAAGACCCAGTACTTC. Its translation is CASTETGGKTQYF.

The chain couples TRBV5-6 to TRBJ2-2; D gene uncertain. CDR1 and CDR2 from the germline V gene are SGHDT and YYEEEE. V was pared by 2 bases and J by 2 bases, with 7 bases between. There are 14 residues in the CDR3. The CDR3 reads CASSFAENTGELFF. The CDR3 DNA reads as TGTGCCAGCAGCTTTGCAGAAAACACCGGGGAGCTGTTTTTT. The complete variable domain, with remaining parts taken from reference TRBV5-6 and TRBJ2-2, reads DAGVTQSPTHLIKTRGQQVTLRCSPKSGHDTVSWYQQALGQGPQFIFQYYEEEERQRGNFPDRFSGHQFPNYSSELNVNALLLGDSALYLCASSFAENTGELFFGEGSRLTVL.

CDR3 nucleotides: TGTGCCAGCAGCCAAGAGGGTCACACTGAAGCTTTCTTT. Protein: CASSQEGHTEAFF. V gene TRBV9 combines with J gene TRBJ1-1; D not certain. From germline, CDR1 is SGDLS and CDR2 YYNGEE. Trimming shortened V by 4 bases and J by 3 bases, and 10 bases separated the two germline ends. The CDR3 is 13 residues long.

This clone was seen only a few times. The chain couples TRBV27 to TRBJ1-4, with 9 bases lining up with TRBD1. The CDR3 is 14 residues long. With V trimmed by 2 bases and J by 6 bases, 1 base remained unmatched. Germline V lookup: CDR1 MNHEY, CDR2 SMNVEV (reference sequence). The CDR3 loop is CASSLDRGDEKLFF. The CDR3 bases are TGTGCCAGCAGTTTAGACAGGGGGGATGAAAAACTGTTTTTT.